These 2 T cell receptor beta chains originate from one sample sequenced in a study of blood T cell repertoires in COVID-19 (dated by TCRdb to about 2020). Library preparation was by the immunoSEQ multiplex PCR assay. Here the immuneACCESS table is served through TCRdb, limited to in-frame sequences with V and J called. Missing clones are a known gap in these copies; in checked studies unresolved V genes cover under half, and the rest lacks a known reason. The sample table contains more than 85,000 clones; only one count was recorded for around 83% of them. The ten largest clones take up 7.9% of the sample. Sequencing was done on a sample of peripheral blood. Receptors originate from a woman of 80 years or more with active or convalescent COVID-19.

This clone has only one observation. The chain has TRBV6-4 and TRBJ2-5; tentative D call: TRBD2 (6 bases). CDR1 is MRHNA, CDR2 SNTAGT, per germline. There are 14 residues in the CDR3. With 2 bases removed from V and 4 bases from J, the gap between germline ends came to 11 bases. CDR3 coding DNA: TGTGCCAGCAGTGACGTTGGCGGGGTAGAGACCCAGTACTTC. Protein sequence: CASSDVGGVETQYF.

The gene calls are TRBV19 and TRBJ2-3; D may be TRBD2 (6 bases). The CDR3 is 13 amino acids. Germline V CDR1 and CDR2: LNHDA, SQIVND (reference sequence). With 8 bases removed from V and 1 base from J, the gap between germline ends came to 10 bases. CDR3: CASEGGGTDTQYF. The DNA for the CDR3 is TGTGCCAGTGAGGGAGGAGGCACAGATACGCAGTATTTT.